The clone carrying this T cell receptor (beta chain) has a single count. What it binds is not known. Data came from immunoSEQ multiplex PCR; TCRdb stores just in-frame clones and leaves some out. The sample lists roughly 30,000 clones, 75% to 85% occurring once. Second-dose timings of about 4 or about 12 weeks were pooled. From germline, CDR1 is KGHSH and CDR2 LQKENI. J gave up 8 bases and V 5 bases, and 4 bases lay outside the gene matches. The CDR3 covers 13 residues. These data are taken from a study of T cell responses to AZD1222 COVID-19 vaccine. Study findings and constraints: Donor demographics were predominantly white British with a female majority; clonal diversity may be underestimated.

The sequencing here drew on peripheral blood, taken 28 days after the second AZD1222 dose. The TCR comes from an adult who received the AZD1222 COVID-19 vaccine. The V gene is TRBV18, the J gene TRBJ1-4; TRBD1 aligns across 8 bases. The CDR3 sequence is CASSGQGREKLFF. CDR3 coding DNA: TGTGCCAGCTCAGGACAGGGTAGAGAAAAACTGTTTTTT. Based on the CDR3 plus reference TRBV18 and TRBJ1-4, the full variable domain is NAGVMQNPRHLVRRRGQEARLRCSPMKGHSHVYWYRQLPEEGLKFMVYLQKENIIDESGMPKERFSAEFPKEGPSILRIQQVVRGDSAAYFCASSGQGREKLFFGSGTQLSVL.